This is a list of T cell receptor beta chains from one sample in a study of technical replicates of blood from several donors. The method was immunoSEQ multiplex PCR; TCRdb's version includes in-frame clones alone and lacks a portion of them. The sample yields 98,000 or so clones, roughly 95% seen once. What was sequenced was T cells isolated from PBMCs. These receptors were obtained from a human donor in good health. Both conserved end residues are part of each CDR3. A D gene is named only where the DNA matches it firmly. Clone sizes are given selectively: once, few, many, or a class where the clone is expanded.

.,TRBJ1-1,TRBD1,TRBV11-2,TGTGCCAGCAGCTTAGGGGCTCGGACAGGGGGGAACACTGAAGCTTTCTTT,CASSLGARTGGNTEAFF
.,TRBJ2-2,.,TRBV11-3,TGTGCCAGCAGCTTAGGGGCGGGGAGGGGGGCAAGGTGGGAGCTGTTTTTT,CASSLGAGRGARWELFF
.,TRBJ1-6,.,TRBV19,TGTGCCAGCCGCTCAGGGTCCGTCGGTTATTCACCCCTCCACTTT,CASRSGSVGYSPLHF
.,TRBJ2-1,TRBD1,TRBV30,TGTGCCTTTATCTATAGGGGGCGAGGTGGTGAGCAGTTCTTC,CAFIYRGRGGEQFF
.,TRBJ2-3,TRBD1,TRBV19,TGTGCCAGTAGTATGGGGACAGGGGCCAGTAGCACAGATACGCAGTATTTT,CASSMGTGASSTDTQYF
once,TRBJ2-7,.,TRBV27,TGTGCCAGCAGTTTTGACAGGAGCTACGAGCAGTACTTC,CASSFDRSYEQYF
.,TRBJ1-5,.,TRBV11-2,TGTGCCAGCAGCTTAGGGCCCAATCAGCCCCAGCATTTT,CASSLGPNQPQHF
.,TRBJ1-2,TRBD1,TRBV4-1,TGCGCCAGCAGCCAAGATGCCCGGGACAGGGGGAATGGGGCTAATGGCTACACCTTC,CASSQDARDRGNGANGYTF
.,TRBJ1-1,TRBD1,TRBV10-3,TGTGCCATCAGTGAGGCGAACAGGGGGAGGACTGAAGCTTTCTTT,CAISEANRGRTEAFF
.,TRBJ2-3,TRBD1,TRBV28,TGTGCCAGCACCCAGAGGACAGGGGACACAGATACGCAGTATTTT,CASTQRTGDTDTQYF
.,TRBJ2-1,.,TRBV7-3,TGTGCCAGCAGCTGGGACTTGCTCAATGAGCAGTTCTTC,CASSWDLLNEQFF
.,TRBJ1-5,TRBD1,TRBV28,TGTGCCAGCAGTTTACATTTGACAGGGAGCAATCAGCCCCAGCATTTT,CASSLHLTGSNQPQHF
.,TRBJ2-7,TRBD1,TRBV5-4,TGTGCCAGCAGCCCCGGGACAGGGAGCTCCTACGAGCAGTACTTC,CASSPGTGSSYEQYF
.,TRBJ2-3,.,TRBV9,TGTGCCAGCAGCGCCCAGGTTTCCGATACGCAGTATTTT,CASSAQVSDTQYF
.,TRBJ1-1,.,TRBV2,TGTGCCAGCAGAAAGGACAGTGAAGCTTTCTTT,CASRKDSEAFF
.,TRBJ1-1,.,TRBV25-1,TGTGCCTCCAGCCGGGGGGCCCGGGTAAACACTGAAGCTTTCTTT,CASSRGARVNTEAFF
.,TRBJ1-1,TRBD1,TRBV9,TGTGCCAGCAGCGCCGAACCACACACCCTAAAGACAGGGTTTGGAGCTTTCTTT,CASSAEPHTLKTGFGAFF
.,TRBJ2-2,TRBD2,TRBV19,TGTGCCAGTAGCCTAGCGGGAGCCCCCGGGGAGCTGTTTTTT,CASSLAGAPGELFF
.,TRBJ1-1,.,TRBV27,TGTGCCAGCAGTTTATTTGGCAGAGGACAGTTGAACACTGAAGCTTTCTTT,CASSLFGRGQLNTEAFF
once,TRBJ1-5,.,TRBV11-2,TGTGCCAGCAGCTTAGACGGTCTAAGCAATCAGCCCCAGCATTTT,CASSLDGLSNQPQHF
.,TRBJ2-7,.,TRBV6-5,TGTGCCAGCAGTTTCACCGGGACTGGCTCCTACGAGCAGTACTTC,CASSFTGTGSYEQYF
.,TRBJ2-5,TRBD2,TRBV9,TGTGCCAGCAGCGCTAGGACTAGCGGGAGAGAAGAGACCCAGTACTTC,CASSARTSGREETQYF
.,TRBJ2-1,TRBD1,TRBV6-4,TGTGCCAGCAGTAAAACAGGGGAACAATACAATGAGCAGTTCTTC,CASSKTGEQYNEQFF
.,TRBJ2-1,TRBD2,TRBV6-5,TGTGCCAGCAGTTACGGGTTAGCGGGAGAGGGGTTCTTC,CASSYGLAGEGFF
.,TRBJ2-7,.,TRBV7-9,TGTGCCAGCAGCTCGACGAGACTGTCCTACGAGCAGTACTTC,CASSSTRLSYEQYF
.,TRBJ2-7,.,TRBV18,TGTGCCAGCTCACCACGGGCCCAGGACGAGCAGTACTTC,CASSPRAQDEQYF
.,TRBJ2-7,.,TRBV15,TGTGCCACCAGCAGAGTGGGGGGCTACGAGCAGTACTTC,CATSRVGGYEQYF
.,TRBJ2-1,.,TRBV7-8,TGTGCCAGCCTCCTGGTGGGGCCCCACAATGAGCAGTTCTTC,CASLLVGPHNEQFF
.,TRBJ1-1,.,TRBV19,TGTGCCAGTAGTGAGCTTACTTTAAACGCTGAAGCTTTCTTT,CASSELTLNAEAFF
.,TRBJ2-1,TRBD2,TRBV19,TGTGCCAGTAAGTGGCTAGCGGCTGATCACTACAATGAGCAGTTCTTC,CASKWLAADHYNEQFF
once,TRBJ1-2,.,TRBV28,TGTGCCAGCAGCTTGGGACAATTATATGGCTACACCTTC,CASSLGQLYGYTF
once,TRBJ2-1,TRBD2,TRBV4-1,TGCGCCAGCAGCCAAGATAAAGGAGCGGGAGGGCAAGCCAGGGAGCAGTTCTTC,CASSQDKGAGGQAREQFF